These T cell receptor beta chains were read from a single sample in a study of breast tumors, draining lymph nodes, adjacent tissues. TCRdb fed the multiplex PCR reads into MiXCR, producing one record per CDR3 protein. The repertoire holds 50,000 to 75,000 distinct CDR3 sequences, with less than 75% as singletons. The source material was breast tumor tissue. These receptors were collected from a female donor with breast cancer. Some clones in this sample may be carry-over from other donors' samples. Each CDR3 is given with its conserved first and last residue. A D gene is named only where the DNA matches it firmly. Where a row states a size, it is once, few, many or the class of an expanded clone; other rows omit it.

CDR3	DNA	size	D	V	J
CASSSRGWDGYTF	TGTGCCAGCAGCTCCAGGGGGTGGGATGGCTACACCTTC	.	TRBD1	TRBV7-2	TRBJ1-2
CASSPVGELFF	TGTGCCAGCAGCCCCGTTGGGGAGCTGTTTTTT	.	.	TRBV6-5	TRBJ2-2
CASSLRRGDTQYF	TGCGCCAGCAGCTTGAGGAGGGGAGATACGCAGTATTTT	once	.	TRBV5-1	TRBJ2-3
CASSLTSGYNEQFF	TGTGCCAGCAGCTTGACTAGCGGGTACAATGAGCAGTTCTTC	.	TRBD2	TRBV7-3	TRBJ2-1
CASSLTGGRETQYF	TGTGCCAGCAGCTTGACGGGAGGGCGGGAGACCCAGTACTTC	.	TRBD2	TRBV7-9	TRBJ2-5
CASSQGGQSNEKLFF	TGTGCCAGTAGCCAAGGGGGACAGAGTAATGAAAAACTGTTTTTT	many	TRBD1	TRBV19	TRBJ1-4
CASSYGWTSGGEQYF	TGTGCCAGCAGTTACGGGTGGACTAGCGGGGGCGAGCAGTACTTC	.	TRBD2	TRBV10-3	TRBJ2-7
CASSADGDYEQYF	TGTGCCAGCAGTGCGGACGGAGACTACGAGCAGTACTTC	many	.	TRBV2	TRBJ2-7
CASSGGSGGSGETQYF	TGTGCCAGCAGTGGCGGTAGCGGGGGTTCAGGGGAGACCCAGTACTTC	.	TRBD2	TRBV2	TRBJ2-5
CASSQGPGTSGRSNEQFF	TGCGCCAGCAGCCAAGGTCCCGGGACTAGCGGGAGGAGCAATGAGCAGTTCTTC	many	TRBD2	TRBV4-1	TRBJ2-1
CSARPRTGGALEQYF	TGCAGTGCTAGGCCAAGGACAGGGGGCGCACTCGAGCAGTACTTC	.	TRBD1	TRBV20-1	TRBJ2-7
CSAPGLGQGRYEQYF	TGCAGTGCTCCAGGGTTAGGACAGGGGCGGTACGAGCAGTACTTC	.	TRBD1	TRBV20-1	TRBJ2-7
CASSLDSYSGKLFF	TGTGCCAGCAGTTTAGACAGTTACTCTGGAAAACTGTTTTTT	few	.	TRBV2	TRBJ1-4
CSAIAVSTDTQYF	TGCAGTGCCATCGCGGTTAGCACAGATACGCAGTATTTT	.	.	TRBV20-1	TRBJ2-3
CASHTTGTTYNEQFF	TGCGCCAGCCACACAACAGGGACAACTTACAATGAGCAGTTCTTC	.	.	TRBV5-1	TRBJ2-1
CASSPSNTGRGDTEAFF	TGTGCCAGCTCACCTTCCAATACAGGGCGAGGAGACACTGAAGCTTTCTTT	few	.	TRBV18	TRBJ1-1
CASSPLTGGNYGYTF	TGTGCCAGCAGTCCCCTAACAGGGGGCAACTATGGCTACACCTTC	.	TRBD1	TRBV6-1	TRBJ1-2
CASSQGAGDSPLHF	TGTGCCAGCTCCCAGGGGGCCGGTGATTCACCCCTCCACTTT	many	TRBD1	TRBV18	TRBJ1-6
CSAWSAPGTGPGANVLTF	TGCAGTGCCTGGAGTGCGCCCGGGACAGGGCCTGGGGCCAACGTCCTGACTTTC	.	TRBD1	TRBV20-1	TRBJ2-6
CSAPGGGQGFQWGNSPLHF	TGCAGTGCTCCGGGGGGGGGACAGGGCTTTCAGTGGGGAAATTCACCCCTCCACTTT	.	TRBD1	TRBV20-1	TRBJ1-6